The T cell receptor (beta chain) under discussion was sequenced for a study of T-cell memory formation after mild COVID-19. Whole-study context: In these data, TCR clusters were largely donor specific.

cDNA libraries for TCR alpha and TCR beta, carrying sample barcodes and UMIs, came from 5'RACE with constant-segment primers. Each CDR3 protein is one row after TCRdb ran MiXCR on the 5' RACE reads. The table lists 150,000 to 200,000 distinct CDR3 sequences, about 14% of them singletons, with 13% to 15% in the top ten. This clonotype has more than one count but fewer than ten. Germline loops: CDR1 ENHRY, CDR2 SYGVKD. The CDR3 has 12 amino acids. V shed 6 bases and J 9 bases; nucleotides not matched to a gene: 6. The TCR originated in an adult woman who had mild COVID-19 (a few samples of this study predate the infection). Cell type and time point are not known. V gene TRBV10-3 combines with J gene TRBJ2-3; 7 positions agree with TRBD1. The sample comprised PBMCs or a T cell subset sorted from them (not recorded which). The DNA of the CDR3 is TGTGCCATCAGCCCTACAGGGGACACGCAGTATTTT. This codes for CAISPTGDTQYF.